The source of this TCR beta chain is a study of blood T cell repertoires in COVID-19. Germline V lookup: CDR1 SGHDT, CDR2 YYEEEE. V dropped 4 bases and J dropped 0; count of bases not matched to a gene: 6. The CDR3 runs 16 residues. In the source study's methods: Nucleated cell counts were estimated from reference gene primer amplification. Using immunoSEQ multiplex PCR, the repertoire was profiled, and TCRdb retains in-frame clones only, with some absent. D and trimming come from the DNA, and the V and J calls and clone size come from that table. There are more than 95,000 clones in the sample; less than 90% occur only once, and roughly 5.3% lies in the top ten.

The material sequenced was peripheral blood. This chain connects TRBV5-6 to TRBJ2-2; 7 nucleotides agree with TRBD2. The sequence came from a human donor in a cohort sampled during active COVID-19. The CDR3 loop reads CASSVTSVTNTGELFF. As DNA, the CDR3 is TGTGCCAGCAGCGTCACTAGCGTAACGAACACCGGGGAGCTGTTTTTT.